One and the same sample provided the 10 T cell receptor beta chains below, sequenced in a study of Graves' ophthalmopathy and Graves' hyperthyroidism. Amplifying from RNA transcripts, the study obtained TCR beta CDR3 regions. HTBI-primed RT-PCR formed the first round, and a multiplex PCR formed the second. MiXCR, applied by TCRdb to the multiplex PCR reads, yields one record per CDR3 protein. The data contain over a million distinct CDR3 sequences, 35% to 40% of them singletons. The sequenced sample consisted of peripheral blood or thyroid tissue (not recorded which). The origin of the receptors is an adult man with Graves' hyperthyroidism.

This clonotype came up a few times. The chain joins TRBV20-1 to TRBJ2-7, with a possible D match to TRBD1 (6 bases). The CDR3 loop spans 14 amino acids. Germline CDR1 DFQATT, CDR2 SNEGSKA (reference sequence). Trimming cost V 1 base and J 3 bases, with 13 bases left between them. The CDR3 region has the DNA TGCAGTGCTAGAGGGGAGAGGGGGTTCTACGAGCAGTACTTC. Encoded protein: CSARGERGFYEQYF.

Remarks on this clonotype: This may come from a read error, since a much larger clone is one base off. The chain couples TRBV5-1 to TRBJ1-1; 7 bases agree with TRBD1. Germline CDR1 and CDR2: SGHRS and YFSETQ. The CDR3 sequence is 15 residues long. This CDR3 reads CASSLGGQAHTEASF. The CDR3 DNA reads as TGCGCCAGCAGCTTGGGCGGACAGGCCCACACTGAAGCTTCCTTT.

This chain links TRBV5-1 with TRBJ2-6, with D perhaps given as TRBD1 or TRBD2 (5 bases each). The length of the CDR3 is 11 residues. V lost 4 bases and J 16 bases, leaving 12 bases between the germline ends. The V gene's germline CDR1 is SGHRS and CDR2 YFSETQ. The CDR3 region is CASSPGHSLTF. The CDR3, as DNA: TGCGCCAGCAGCCCGGGGCACAGTCTGACTTTC.

On this clonotype: At one end, the junction sequence differs from germline, possibly due to a read error. The chain couples TRBV7-6 to TRBJ2-7, with 13 bases aligning to TRBD2. The CDR3 spans 17 residues. Germline loops: CDR1 SGHVS, CDR2 FNYEAQ. The CDR3 is CASSQEAGTSGVYEQYF. CDR3 DNA sequence: TGCGCCAGCAGCCAAGAAGCCGGGACTAGCGGGGTATACGAGCAGTACTTC.

The rearrangement links TRBV11-2 to TRBJ2-7; D remains ambiguous. V lost 5 bases, J lost 4 bases, and 15 bases lay in between. This CDR3 spans 14 amino acids. Germline-derived CDR1 and CDR2 are SGHAT and FQNNGV. CDR3 in amino acids: CASSPIGLGYEQYF. CDR3 nucleotide sequence: TGTGCCAGCAGCCCCATCGGGTTGGGTTACGAGCAGTACTTC.

Only a few counts were recorded for this clonotype. This chain connects TRBV20-1 to TRBJ2-7; D call uncertain. Germline V lookup: CDR1 DFQATT, CDR2 SNEGSKA (reference sequence). V was pared by 5 bases and J by 3 bases, with 5 bases between. CDR3 length: 10 residues. CDR3 protein: CSAPYYEQYF. The CDR3 nucleotides are TGCAGTGCTCCCTACTACGAGCAGTACTTC.

This clonotype was picked up many times. V and J are TRBV6-6 and TRBJ2-7, with TRBD1 identical over 7 bases. CDR3 length: 16 residues. With 7 bases clipped from V and 6 bases from J, the junction kept 18 bases outside the gene matches. CDR1 MNHNY and CDR2 SVGAGI come from the germline V gene (reference sequence). CDR3 amino acids: CASTPNRGRGVAEQYF. As DNA, the CDR3 is TGTGCCAGCACCCCCAACAGGGGTCGGGGTGTTGCCGAGCAGTACTTC.

The chain uses TRBV5-1 and TRBJ1-5; TRBD1 is a possible D gene (6 bases). V shed 2 bases and J shed 7 bases, with 13 bases lying between them. The length of the CDR3 is 14 residues. Looked up from germline, CDR1 is SGHRS and CDR2 is YFSETQ. The CDR3 loop is CASSLQGGEQPQHF. CDR3 nucleotides: TGCGCCAGCAGCTTACAGGGTGGGGAACAGCCCCAGCATTTT.

The chain is built from TRBV28 and TRBJ2-7; no clear D. Germline values: CDR1 MDHEN, CDR2 SYDVKM. This CDR3 contains 12 residues. Deletions cut 4 bases from V and 4 bases from J, with 8 bases between. The CDR3 here is CASSSGWYEQYF. CDR3 sequence (DNA): TGTGCCAGCAGTTCCGGGTGGTACGAGCAGTACTTC.

The DNA of the CDR3 is TGTGCCAGCAGAGAACTAGCGTCGAACACCGGGGAGCTGTTTTTT. It yields the protein CASRELASNTGELFF. The gene calls are TRBV6-2 or TRBV6-3 and TRBJ2-2; 7 bases map to TRBD2. The CDR3 sequence is 15 residues long. Trimming removed 6 bases from V and 0 bases from J; junction bases left unmatched: 4. Germline V CDR1 and CDR2: MNHEY, SVGEGT.